The present TCR beta chain was sequenced within a study of Graves' ophthalmopathy and Graves' hyperthyroidism. This clonotype has a count of ten or more. Ophthalmopathic donors had moderate-to-severe activity, CAS ≥3 and NOSPECS ≥4, with disease that had lasted under 3 months. RNA served as the template for amplifying TCR beta CDR3 regions. In the first round, RT-PCR was carried out with HTBI primers, and a multiplex PCR formed the second round. TCRdb ran MiXCR on the multiplex PCR reads and lists one entry per CDR3 protein. The table has more than 550,000 distinct CDR3 sequences, roughly two fifths seen once. Germline V gene lookup returns CDR1 SGDLS and CDR2 YYNGEE. CDR3 size: 15 residues. Germline trimming cut 2 bases from V and 5 bases from J; bases unmatched to any gene: 6.

The sequencing sample was made of peripheral blood. The receptor was isolated from an adult man with Graves' ophthalmopathy. This chain links TRBV9 with TRBJ2-5, with 10 bases lining up with TRBD2. CDR3 protein: CASSVGSGGPETQYF. The CDR3 region has the DNA TGTGCCAGCAGCGTCGGTAGCGGGGGGCCGGAGACCCAGTACTTC.